This T cell receptor (beta chain) was recorded in a study of T cell responses to AZD1222 COVID-19 vaccine. The table lists this clone with a count of one. Trimming removed 4 bases from V and 7 bases from J, with 17 bases in between. The germline V gene encodes CDR1 SGHDT and CDR2 YYEEEE. This CDR3 has 14 amino acids. Assay used: immunoSEQ multiplex PCR; TCRdb lists only in-frame clones, some missing. Found here are some 150,000 clones, around nine tenths of them singletons; the top ten hold approximately 2.5%. This TCR came from an adult in good health. V is TRBV5-6 and J is TRBJ2-5, with D possibly TRBD1 on 5 matching bases. The sequenced sample was peripheral blood, obtained on day 0 of AZD1222 vaccination. The CDR3 region has the DNA TGTGCCAGCAGCCAAACCGGGTCCCAGGGGACCCAGTACTTC. Translation gives CASSQTGSQGTQYF.